The sequence of this TCR beta chain was determined in a study of T cells in Graves' hyperthyroidism and ophthalmopathy. Regions amplified from RNA transcripts were the TCR beta CDR3 regions. The HTBI primer set was used in a first-round RT-PCR of the TCR CDR3. From the multiplex PCR reads, TCRdb called clonotypes with MiXCR, one entry per CDR3 protein. The table has roughly 840,000 distinct CDR3 sequences, 38% seen once. Together with thyroid ultrasound, orbital computed tomography, serum thyroxine and TRAb, clinical symptoms were used for diagnoses. Germline-derived CDR1 and CDR2 are SGHTA and FQGTGA. Unmatched junction bases numbered 10, after V lost 3 bases and J lost 10 bases. This CDR3 has 14 amino acids. This clonotype was counted many times.

V gene TRBV7-3 combines with J gene TRBJ2-5, with 8 bases identical to TRBD2. This clonotype was obtained from a young man with Graves' hyperthyroidism. Sequenced material: blood. CDR3 region: CASSLNGGAKDQYF. The CDR3 nucleotides read TGTGCCAGCAGCTTGAACGGGGGGGCAAAGGACCAGTACTTC.